This T cell receptor (beta chain) was recorded in a study of T-cell reconstitution after alpha-beta-depleted transplantation in children. Findings and limits, study-wide: Reportedly, alpha-beta T cells present about two months post-transplant originated from several hundred expanded clones of graft origin. One year post-transplant, T-cell counts and diversity were largely derived from T cells produced anew.

Germline values: CDR1 SGHAT, CDR2 FQNNGV. The CDR3 covers 14 residues. J lost 7 bases, V lost 5 bases, and 8 bases had no gene match. During its preparation, the TCRbeta library received unique molecular identifiers. From the PCR reads, TCRdb called clonotypes with MiXCR, one entry per CDR3 protein. In the table there are 450,000 to 550,000 distinct CDR3 sequences, about 10% of which are singletons. Concerning this clonotype itself: What it binds is not known.

V gene TRBV11-2 combines with J gene TRBJ2-1, with 7 bases matching TRBD2. This sequence was found in a female patient aged 2-15 years who had a stem cell transplant for aplastic anemia, so the T cells may come from the graft donor. The source was PBMCs, mostly from graft donor cells, collected 180 days after TCRalphabeta/CD19-depleted stem cell transplant. CDR3 loop: CASSRWRGRNEQFF. CDR3 nucleotides: TGTGCCAGCAGCCGTTGGCGGGGGAGGAATGAGCAGTTCTTC.